Reported below is one T cell receptor (beta chain). Its cognate antigen is unknown. Trimming took 2 bases from V and 4 from J, leaving 9 bases between them. The CDR3 is 14 amino acids. These data come from a study of post-analysis software for immune sequencing data. Unique-molecular-identifier-tagged TCR beta cDNA libraries were used. cDNA molecules numbering around 500,000 came from approximately 1 to 10 million T cells. TCRdb passed the PCR reads through MiXCR, listing each CDR3 protein once. The table lists 750,000 to 900,000 distinct CDR3 sequences, roughly 46% of them singletons. Overall study findings and caveats: About 5 TRBV segments occurring more often in patients than controls included TRBV5-6, TRBV5-1 and TRBV20-1. Samples from a shared batch, those prepared together, strongly co-clustered by F measure. Versus controls, multiple sclerosis patients showed significantly lower diversity (normalized Chao1).

This sequence was found in a girl between 10 and 17 years old with multiple sclerosis. What was sequenced was blood. The V call is TRBV12-3 or TRBV12-4, the J call TRBJ1-5; D is ambiguous. The CDR3: CASSLRVGNQPQHF. In DNA form, the CDR3 reads TGTGCCAGCAGTTTAAGGGTAGGGAATCAGCCCCAGCATTTT.